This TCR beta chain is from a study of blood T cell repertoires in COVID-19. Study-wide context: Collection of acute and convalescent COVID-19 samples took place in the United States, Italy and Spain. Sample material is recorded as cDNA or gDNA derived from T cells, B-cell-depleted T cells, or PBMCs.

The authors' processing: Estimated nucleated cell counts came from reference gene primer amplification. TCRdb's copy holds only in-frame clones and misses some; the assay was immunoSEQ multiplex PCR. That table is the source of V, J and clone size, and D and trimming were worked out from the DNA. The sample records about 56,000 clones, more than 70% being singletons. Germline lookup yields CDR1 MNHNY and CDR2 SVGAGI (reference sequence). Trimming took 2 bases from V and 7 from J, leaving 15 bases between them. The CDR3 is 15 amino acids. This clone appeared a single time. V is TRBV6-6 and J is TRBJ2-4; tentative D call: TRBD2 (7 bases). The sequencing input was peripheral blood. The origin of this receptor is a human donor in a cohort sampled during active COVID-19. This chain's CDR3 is CASSYEGGGLNIQYF. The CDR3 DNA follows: TGTGCCAGCAGTTACGAAGGGGGGGGACTGAACATTCAGTACTTC.